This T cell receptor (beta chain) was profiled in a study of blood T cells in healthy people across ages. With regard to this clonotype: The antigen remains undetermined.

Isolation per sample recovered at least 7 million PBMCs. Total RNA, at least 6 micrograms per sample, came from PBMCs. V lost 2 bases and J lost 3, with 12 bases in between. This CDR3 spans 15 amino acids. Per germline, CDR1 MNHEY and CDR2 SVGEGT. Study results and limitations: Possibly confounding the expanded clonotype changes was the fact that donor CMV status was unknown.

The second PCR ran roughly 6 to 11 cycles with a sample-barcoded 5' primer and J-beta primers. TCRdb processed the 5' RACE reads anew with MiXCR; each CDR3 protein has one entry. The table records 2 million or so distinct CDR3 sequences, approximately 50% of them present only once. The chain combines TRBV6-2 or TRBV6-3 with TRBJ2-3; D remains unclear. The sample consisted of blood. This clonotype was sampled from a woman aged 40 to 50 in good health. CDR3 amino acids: CASSYNILKTDTQYF. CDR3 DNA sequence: TGTGCCAGCAGTTACAACATCCTCAAGACAGATACGCAGTATTTT.